These T cell receptor beta chains were read from a single sample in a study of patients and donors after allogeneic stem cell transplantation. TCRdb re-called the RT-PCR reads with MiXCR, one entry per CDR3 protein. Counted here are approximately 98,000 distinct CDR3 sequences, roughly 35% occurring once; the ten biggest clones make up 27%. Source material: blood, either unsorted or a sorted T cell fraction (not recorded which). Every receptor here comes from a human donor who was either an allogeneic HSCT recipient or a stem cell or donor lymphocyte infusion donor (not recorded which). It is not recorded whose cells these are; they may come from a transplant donor. CDR3s include the opening cysteine and the closing phenylalanine or tryptophan. D genes are given only for firm matches. For some rows the clone size is stated as once, few or many, or as a class when expanded; others skip it.

v_gene	d_gene	j_gene	abundance	CDR3aa	CDR3nt
TRBV6-2/TRBV6-3	-	TRBJ1-1	few	CASSWVFANTEAFF	TGTGCCAGCAGTTGGGTCTTTGCGAACACTGAAGCTTTCTTT
TRBV20-1	-	TRBJ1-1	-	CSVKAFGKNTEAFF	TGCAGTGTTAAGGCTTTTGGAAAGAACACTGAAGCTTTCTTT
TRBV28	TRBD1	TRBJ1-4	few	CASSSGTDNEKLFF	TGTGCCAGCAGCTCCGGGACAGATAATGAAAAACTGTTTTTT
TRBV11-2	TRBD1	TRBJ1-1	-	CASSPLGQGAGNTEAFF	TGTGCCAGCAGCCCACTCGGACAGGGGGCGGGAAACACTGAAGCTTTCTTT
TRBV5-6	-	TRBJ2-3	-	CASSLDPVFSDTQYF	TGTGCCAGCAGCTTGGATCCAGTTTTTTCAGATACGCAGTATTTT
TRBV3-2	-	TRBJ1-4	-	CASSQERAAGNNEKLFF	TGTGCCAGCAGCCAAGAGAGGGCGGCAGGGAACAATGAAAAACTGTTTTTT
TRBV12-3/TRBV12-4	-	TRBJ2-4	-	CASTVDGGIQYF	TGTGCCAGCACCGTCGATGGGGGCATTCAGTACTTC
TRBV5-1	-	TRBJ2-3	-	CASSLEGVSSTDTQYF	TGCGCCAGCAGCTTGGAAGGGGTATCTAGCACTGATACGCAGTATTTT
TRBV12-3/TRBV12-4	-	TRBJ2-2	-	CASGRARRTGELFF	TGTGCCAGCGGGCGGGCTCGGCGAACCGGGGAGCTGTTTTTT
TRBV7-8	-	TRBJ1-1	few	CASSFRRAGNTEAFF	TGTGCCAGCAGCTTCAGAAGGGCGGGGAACACTGAAGCTTTCTTT
TRBV12-3/TRBV12-4	-	TRBJ1-1	medium-sized	CASSPTGKTEAFF	TGTGCCAGCAGCCCCACGGGTAAAACTGAAGCTTTCTTT
TRBV7-6	TRBD2	TRBJ2-5	-	CASSPPGGETQYF	TGTGCCAGCAGCCCCCCGGGAGGAGAGACCCAGTACTTC
TRBV29-1	TRBD1	TRBJ1-3	-	CSGSSTGGWGNTIYF	TGCAGCGGATCCTCGACAGGGGGATGGGGAAACACCATATATTTT
TRBV7-2	-	TRBJ2-2	-	CASSLGTTGNTGELFF	TGTGCCAGCAGCTTAGGGACAACGGGAAACACCGGGGAGCTGTTTTTT
TRBV5-1	-	TRBJ2-7	-	CASSLAGTAYLRNEQYF	TGCGCCAGCAGCTTGGCCGGGACTGCATACCTCCGGAACGAGCAGTACTTC
TRBV7-6	-	TRBJ2-3	-	CASSLAHGLSTDTQYF	TGTGCCAGCAGCTTAGCGCACGGGCTTAGCACAGATACGCAGTATTTT
TRBV12-3/TRBV12-4	-	TRBJ1-2	-	CASSLGPDRYGYTF	TGTGCCAGCAGTTTAGGCCCCGACCGCTATGGCTACACCTTC
TRBV4-2	-	TRBJ1-1	few	CASSQDSGGAEAFF	TGTGCCAGCAGCCAAGATTCGGGGGGCGCTGAAGCTTTCTTT
TRBV5-1	-	TRBJ2-3	-	CASSWDLSDTQYF	TGCGCCAGCAGCTGGGATCTTTCAGATACGCAGTATTTT
TRBV5-1	-	TRBJ2-1	few	CASRDPGLAINEQFF	TGCGCCAGCAGAGATCCGGGACTGGCGATTAATGAGCAGTTCTTC
TRBV27	TRBD1	TRBJ1-6	few	CASSSSGTADNSPLHF	TGTGCCAGCAGTTCCTCTGGGACAGCTGATAATTCACCCCTCCACTTT
TRBV12-3/TRBV12-4	TRBD2	TRBJ2-5	-	CASIGPGREKSQYF	TGTGCCAGCATAGGCCCGGGGAGGGAGAAGTCCCAGTACTTC
TRBV5-5	-	TRBJ2-5	-	CASSLAGTYETQYF	TGTGCCAGCAGCTTAGCGGGTACCTACGAGACCCAGTACTTC
TRBV7-7	-	TRBJ2-6	-	CASIPPGANVLTF	TGTGCCAGCATCCCCCCTGGGGCCAACGTCCTGACTTTC
TRBV12-3/TRBV12-4	-	TRBJ2-7	-	CASSQQTGAYEQYF	TGTGCCAGCAGTCAACAGACTGGGGCCTACGAGCAGTACTTC
TRBV12-3/TRBV12-4	-	TRBJ1-2	few	CASSYGRGIYEFYGYTF	TGTGCCAGCAGTTACGGCAGGGGAATTTATGAGTTCTATGGCTACACCTTC
TRBV7-8	-	TRBJ2-5	-	CASSQKRVQETQYF	TGTGCCAGCAGCCAAAAGCGGGTACAAGAGACCCAGTACTTC
TRBV15	-	TRBJ1-5	few	CATSRDRVGYSNQPQHF	TGTGCCACCAGCAGAGATCGGGTAGGCTATAGCAATCAGCCCCAGCATTTT
TRBV5-1	TRBD1	TRBJ2-1	-	CASSLRGQRNEQFF	TGCGCCAGCAGCTTGAGGGGACAGCGCAATGAGCAGTTCTTC
TRBV19	-	TRBJ2-7	few	CASSIFEGNEQYF	TGTGCCAGTAGTATATTCGAGGGGAACGAGCAGTACTTC
TRBV5-5	-	TRBJ2-7	-	CASSRQALRDEQYF	TGTGCCAGCAGCAGGCAGGCGCTCCGGGACGAGCAGTACTTC
TRBV29-1	-	TRBJ1-3	few	CSVERPPGNTIYF	TGCAGCGTTGAGAGGCCCCCTGGAAACACCATATATTTT
TRBV7-2	-	TRBJ1-1	few	CASRLKKMNTEAFF	TGTGCCAGCAGACTCAAAAAGATGAACACTGAAGCTTTCTTT
TRBV11-3	TRBD2	TRBJ2-1	-	CASSPPGTSGSNEQFF	TGTGCCAGCAGCCCGCCCGGGACTAGCGGGAGCAATGAGCAGTTCTTC
TRBV5-1	-	TRBJ1-1	few	CASSLNGEAAFF	TGCGCCAGCAGCTTGAATGGGGAAGCCGCTTTCTTT
TRBV7-9	-	TRBJ1-2	-	CASSSWTRANYGYTF	TGTGCCAGCAGCTCTTGGACAAGGGCTAACTATGGCTACACCTTC
TRBV29-1	-	TRBJ1-1	few	CSVLPDSPMNTEAFF	TGCAGCGTTTTACCGGACAGCCCCATGAACACTGAAGCTTTCTTT
TRBV19	-	TRBJ2-2	-	CASSIDREGTGELFF	TGTGCCAGTAGTATAGATCGTGAAGGAACCGGGGAGCTGTTTTTT
TRBV5-1	TRBD2	TRBJ2-7	-	CASSVIAGGPYEQYF	TGCGCCAGCAGCGTCATAGCGGGAGGGCCGTACGAGCAGTACTTC
TRBV29-1	-	TRBJ2-3	-	CSVGEARRGTDTQYF	TGCAGCGTGGGGGAGGCGCGGAGGGGCACAGATACGCAGTATTTT
TRBV20-1	-	TRBJ2-7	-	CSATGRAYEQYF	TGCAGTGCTACAGGGAGAGCCTACGAGCAGTACTTC
TRBV11-3	-	TRBJ1-3	-	CASRAVSGNTIYF	TGTGCCAGCAGGGCAGTCTCTGGAAACACCATATATTTT
TRBV12-3/TRBV12-4	-	TRBJ2-1	-	CASSLRGGNEQFF	TGTGCCAGCAGTTTAAGGGGTGGCAATGAGCAGTTCTTC
TRBV20-1	-	TRBJ2-1	many	CSATLADEQFF	TGCAGTGCTACTTTAGCTGATGAGCAGTTCTTC
TRBV3-1	-	TRBJ1-5	-	CASSLGTPYSNQPQHF	TGTGCCAGCAGCCTCGGGACACCATATAGCAATCAGCCCCAGCATTTT
TRBV20-1	TRBD1	TRBJ1-2	few	CSASDRASNYGYTF	TGCAGTGCTAGCGACAGGGCCAGCAACTATGGCTACACCTTC
TRBV5-1	-	TRBJ2-1	few	CASSLARGTFNEQFF	TGCGCCAGCAGCTTGGCTCGGGGGACTTTCAATGAGCAGTTCTTC
TRBV2	TRBD1	TRBJ1-5	-	CAIQGAGNQPQHF	TGTGCCATACAGGGGGCAGGCAATCAGCCCCAGCATTTT
TRBV12-3/TRBV12-4	TRBD1	TRBJ2-5	-	CASNPTGEETQYF	TGTGCCAGCAACCCGACAGGGGAAGAGACCCAGTACTTC
TRBV20-1	TRBD1	TRBJ2-7	-	CSAREGTGGGTYEQYF	TGCAGTGCTAGAGAGGGGACAGGGGGAGGAACCTACGAGCAGTACTTC
TRBV5-6	-	TRBJ1-4	many	CASSLVGGATNEKLFF	TGTGCCAGCAGCTTGGTCGGGGGCGCAACTAATGAAAAACTGTTTTTT
TRBV20-1	-	TRBJ2-1	-	CSASSEHEQFF	TGCAGTGCCTCTAGCGAGCATGAGCAGTTCTTC
TRBV7-3	-	TRBJ2-3	few	CASSFRPTDTQYF	TGTGCCAGCAGCTTCCGCCCCACAGATACGCAGTATTTT